This T cell receptor (beta chain) was captured by sequencing in a study of T cells after yellow fever vaccination. This clonotype was counted a few times. From the 5' RACE reads, TCRdb called clonotypes with MiXCR, one entry per CDR3 protein. The repertoire includes about 57,000 distinct CDR3 sequences, 7.4% of them detected once, and less than 40% sits in the top ten. Germline CDR1 SGHNT, CDR2 YENEEA. The CDR3 loop spans 13 amino acids. The ends were cut back, 5 bases at V and 6 bases at J, with 14 bases in the middle. The gene calls are TRBV11-3 and TRBJ2-7; no clear D. This clonotype was sampled from a man aged 30-40 years who received the YFV17D yellow fever vaccine. The sequencing here drew on CD8+ T cells sorted from PBMCs, taken 15 days after the yellow fever booster vaccination. The CDR3 protein is CASSPLASGEQYF. CDR3 bases: TGTGCCAGCAGCCCATTAGCATCTGGCGAGCAGTACTTC.